Listed below are T cell receptor beta chains from one sample, sequenced in a study of OX40 agonist ivuxolimab in advanced cancers. The repertoire was sequenced with immunoSEQ multiplex PCR; TCRdb's copy has only in-frame clones and lacks some. Of 60,000 or so clones listed, approximately 94% are singletons. The starting material was CD4+ or CD8+ T cells sorted from blood, obtained in a trial of the OX40 agonist ivuxolimab. All receptors derive from an adult with an advanced solid tumor such as melanoma, head and neck, liver or kidney cancer. The CDR3 runs from the conserved cysteine through the conserved F or W. The D gene is left open where the match is weak. Only some rows state a clone size, as once, few, many or a class for expanded clones.

j_gene | d_gene | v_gene | abundance | CDR3nt | CDR3aa
TRBJ1-5 | TRBD1 | TRBV10-3 | - | TGTGCCATCAGTGGACAGGGGCTGGAGAGCAATCAGCCCCAGCATTTT | CAISGQGLESNQPQHF
TRBJ2-2 | - | TRBV5-6 | - | TGTGCCAGCAGCTTGGATTCCGCGGGTGACACCGGGGAGCTGTTTTTT | CASSLDSAGDTGELFF
TRBJ2-2 | - | TRBV13 | - | TGTGCCAGCAGCTTATACACCGACCCAGCGAACACCGGGGAGCTGTTTTTT | CASSLYTDPANTGELFF
TRBJ1-5 | TRBD1 | TRBV4-3 | few | TGCGCCAGCAGCCCCGGGACAGGGCGCAATCAGCCCCAGCATTTT | CASSPGTGRNQPQHF
TRBJ1-5 | TRBD1 | TRBV7-9 | - | TGTGCCAGCAGCTTACTGATAGGGGGCGACAATCAGCCCCAGCATTTT | CASSLLIGGDNQPQHF
TRBJ1-5 | - | TRBV4-1 | - | TGCGCCAGCAGCCAAGATGGCGGGGCCGGCTTGGTCAATCAGCCCCAGCATTTT | CASSQDGGAGLVNQPQHF
TRBJ1-1 | - | TRBV28 | - | TGTGCCAGCAGCCCATGGATGAACACTGAAGCTTTCTTT | CASSPWMNTEAFF
TRBJ2-7 | - | TRBV13 | - | TGTGCCAGCAGCTTAAGTCTAGCCTCCCACGAGCAGTACTTC | CASSLSLASHEQYF
TRBJ1-1 | TRBD1 | TRBV13 | - | TGTGCCAGCAGGGAGGGGACAGTTGAAGCTTTCTTT | CASREGTVEAFF
TRBJ2-2 | TRBD2 | TRBV4-3 | once | TGCGCCAGCAGCCAAGATATAACTAGCGGGAGTAACACCGGGGAGCTGTTTTTT | CASSQDITSGSNTGELFF
TRBJ2-5 | - | TRBV7-2 | - | TGTGCCAGCAGCTGGGGGTCAGAGACCCAGTACTTC | CASSWGSETQYF
TRBJ2-7 | TRBD2 | TRBV9 | - | TGTGCCAGCAGCGCTCGCGGGAGCGGCTACGAGCAGTACTTC | CASSARGSGYEQYF
TRBJ2-5 | TRBD2 | TRBV7-9 | - | TGTGCCAGCAGGAAGGGACTACTTGCTTACTTC | CASRKGLLAYF
TRBJ1-1 | - | TRBV7-6 | - | TGTGCCAGCAGCTTGACCGACAACTCGAGAGAAGCTTTCTTT | CASSLTDNSREAFF
TRBJ1-2 | - | TRBV28 | - | TGTGCCAGCAGTTCCAGCGGACGTGGCTATGGCTACACCTTC | CASSSSGRGYGYTF
TRBJ2-2 | - | TRBV5-4 | - | TGTGCCAGCAGCTTGTTAGGGACGCCGAACACCGGGGAGCTGTTTTTT | CASSLLGTPNTGELFF
TRBJ2-1 | - | TRBV6-5 | - | TGTGCCAGCAGTTACGGGTACAATGAGCAGTTCTTC | CASSYGYNEQFF
TRBJ2-5 | - | TRBV7-9 | - | TGTGCCAGCGGACTCCAGAGGGGGGGTTGGGAGACCCAGTACTTC | CASGLQRGGWETQYF
TRBJ2-7 | - | TRBV27 | few | TGTGCCAGCAAGATTGCCCCCCCCGCCTACGAGCAGTACTTC | CASKIAPPAYEQYF
TRBJ2-3 | TRBD2 | TRBV29-1 | - | TGCAGCGTTTCGGGACTAGCGAACACAGATACGCAGTATTTT | CSVSGLANTDTQYF
TRBJ2-1 | TRBD2 | TRBV4-1 | - | TGCGCCAGCAGCCAAGATGGAGGGCTAGCGGGCGGCAATGAGCAGTTCTTC | CASSQDGGLAGGNEQFF
TRBJ2-2 | - | TRBV6-1 | - | TGTGCCAGCAGTATTAGGGAGTTCGACACCGGGGAGCTGTTTTTT | CASSIREFDTGELFF
TRBJ2-1 | - | TRBV5-5 | - | TGTGCCAGCAGCTTGGACGAACTAGAAATCGATGAGCAGTTCTTC | CASSLDELEIDEQFF
TRBJ1-5 | - | TRBV19 | few | TGTGCCAGTAGTATTTGGGCCGGGAATCAGCCCCAGCATTTT | CASSIWAGNQPQHF
TRBJ2-3 | - | TRBV5-1 | - | TGCGCCAGCAGCTTGCGGGAGGCTACAGGGGATCGCACAGATACGCAGTATTTT | CASSLREATGDRTDTQYF
TRBJ2-1 | - | TRBV30 | - | TGTGCCTGGGAGGGGGGGCACCCGATTTGGTTCTTC | CAWEGGHPIWFF
TRBJ1-2 | - | TRBV11-3 | - | TGTGCCAGCAGTGGATATCGTTCGGCAGCACACTATGGCTACACCTTC | CASSGYRSAAHYGYTF
TRBJ2-5 | - | TRBV7-2 | - | TGTGCCAGCAAAGAGGGGCGACTACAAGAGACCCAGTACTTC | CASKEGRLQETQYF
TRBJ1-5 | - | TRBV9 | - | TGTGCCAGCAGCGTAGAGGGGAGCAATCAGCCCCAGCATTTT | CASSVEGSNQPQHF
TRBJ2-7 | - | TRBV11-2 | - | TGTGCCTCATCGGGCGGCTCAAACTACGAGCAGTACTTC | CASSGGSNYEQYF
TRBJ2-1 | TRBD2 | TRBV5-1 | once | TGCGCCAGCAGCTTGGCCTCAAGCGGGGGGTTTAGTGAGCAGTTCTTC | CASSLASSGGFSEQFF
TRBJ2-7 | - | TRBV7-6 | - | TGTGCCAGCAGCTTAGAGCCCGGGTCAACCTACTACGAGCAGTACTTC | CASSLEPGSTYYEQYF
TRBJ2-5 | TRBD1 | TRBV27 | - | TGTGCCAGCAGCCGACACCCCCGGGACAGGGACGAGGAGACCCAGTACTTC | CASSRHPRDRDEETQYF
TRBJ2-7 | TRBD2 | TRBV9 | - | TGTGCCAGCAGCGGCGGGCGGGGGAGCTCCTACGAGCAGTACTTC | CASSGGRGSSYEQYF
TRBJ2-3 | TRBD1 | TRBV5-4 | - | TGTGCCAGCAGCTTGGCCCCGACAGGGAACACAGATACGCAGTATTTT | CASSLAPTGNTDTQYF
TRBJ2-7 | - | TRBV14 | - | TGTGCCAGCAGCCCGGATTGGGGGGGCTACTACGAGCAGTACTTC | CASSPDWGGYYEQYF